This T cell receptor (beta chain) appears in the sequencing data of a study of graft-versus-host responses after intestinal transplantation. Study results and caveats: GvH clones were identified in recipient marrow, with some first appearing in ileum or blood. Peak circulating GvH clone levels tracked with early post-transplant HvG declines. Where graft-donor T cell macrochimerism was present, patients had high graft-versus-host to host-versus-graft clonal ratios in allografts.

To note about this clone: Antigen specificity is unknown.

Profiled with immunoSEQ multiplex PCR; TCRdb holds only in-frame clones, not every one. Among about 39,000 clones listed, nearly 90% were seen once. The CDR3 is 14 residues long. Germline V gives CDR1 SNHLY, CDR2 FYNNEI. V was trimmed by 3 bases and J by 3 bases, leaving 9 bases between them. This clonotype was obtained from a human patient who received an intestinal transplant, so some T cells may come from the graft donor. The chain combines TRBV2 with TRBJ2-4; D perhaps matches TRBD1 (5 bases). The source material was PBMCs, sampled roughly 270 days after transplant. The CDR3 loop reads CASSESGFKNIQYF. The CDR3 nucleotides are TGTGCCAGCAGTGAGTCAGGGTTCAAAAACATTCAGTACTTC.